This T cell receptor beta chain was sequenced for a study of blood T cell repertoires in COVID-19. Study-wide background: Whether acute or convalescent, the COVID-19 samples came from the United States, Italy and Spain.

One Seattle source followed patients from active infection through their disease course. Per the authors' pipeline: Scientists estimated how many nucleated cells there were by amplifying reference gene primers. Profiling relied on immunoSEQ multiplex PCR, and the TCRdb table lists in-frame clones only, not all of them. That table supplies the V and J calls and clone size; D and trimming were determined from the DNA. This sample has 180,000 or so clones, with approximately 88% found just once. The germline CDR1 and CDR2 sequences are PRHDT and FYEKMQ (reference sequence). Trimming cost V 4 bases and J 8 bases, with 8 bases left between them. This CDR3 is built from 11 residues.

Material for sequencing was peripheral blood. The source is a woman aged 40 to 50 with COVID-19, enrolled during active disease. The rearrangement uses TRBV13 and TRBJ1-2; D is unclear. This chain's CDR3 is CASSSSGGYTF. Written as DNA, the CDR3 is TGTGCCAGCAGCTCTTCGGGGGGCTACACCTTC.